These T cell receptor beta chains were read from a single sample in a study of T cell responses to AZD1222 COVID-19 vaccine. Only in-frame clones appear in the TCRdb table, and some are missing; sequencing was by immunoSEQ multiplex PCR. The table shows 150,000 to 200,000 clones, with 75% to 90% occurring only once. This sample comprised peripheral blood, obtained on day 0 of AZD1222 vaccination. These receptors all stem from an adult in good health. CDR3s include the opening cysteine and the closing phenylalanine or tryptophan. Each record gives: J gene, V gene, D gene, CDR3 protein, CDR3 DNA. A D gene is named only where the DNA matches it firmly.

TRBJ2-7 | TRBV7-2 | TRBD2 | CASSLGTSGRLYEQYF | TGTGCCAGCAGCTTAGGGACTAGCGGGAGGCTTTACGAGCAGTACTTC
TRBJ2-7 | TRBV5-4 | NA | CASSSRDPDYEQYF | TGTGCCAGCAGCTCCCGGGACCCCGACTACGAGCAGTACTTC
TRBJ2-5 | TRBV19 | NA | CASSITNGETQYF | TGTGCCAGTAGTATTACGAACGGGGAGACCCAGTACTTC
TRBJ2-3 | TRBV19 | TRBD1 | CASSIGGRGPTDTQYF | TGTGCCAGTAGTATAGGCGGCAGGGGGCCGACAGATACGCAGTATTTT
TRBJ1-5 | TRBV29-1 | NA | CSVGEGYQPQHF | TGCAGCGTTGGTGAGGGATATCAGCCCCAGCATTTT
TRBJ2-7 | TRBV2 | NA | CASRHGVPVRPYEQYF | TGTGCCAGCAGGCACGGGGTTCCGGTGCGGCCCTACGAGCAGTACTTC
TRBJ2-5 | TRBV15 | NA | CATSRDLREETQYF | TGTGCCACCAGCAGAGATCTCAGGGAAGAGACCCAGTACTTC
TRBJ2-7 | TRBV21-1 | NA | CASMGDRADVSNEQYF | TGTGCCAGCATGGGTGACAGGGCGGACGTTAGTAACGAGCAGTACTTC
TRBJ1-2 | TRBV6-4 | NA | CASSDSYGIYGYTF | TGTGCCAGCAGTGACTCGTACGGTATCTATGGCTACACCTTC
TRBJ1-1 | TRBV28 | NA | CASSSPYNGGITEAFF | TGTGCCAGCAGTTCCCCCTATAATGGAGGGATCACTGAAGCTTTCTTT